This T cell receptor (beta chain) was identified during a study of cytomegalovirus exposure and HLA in healthy donors. Study-level results: An observed cluster of highly shared sequence variants was recorded as a likely sequencing artifact. Donors were assumed by presence/absence analyses to have roughly uniform sequencing depth. For cytomegalovirus status, the classifier reportedly gave diagnoses with high specificity and sensitivity.

With respect to this clone: The antigen is unknown.

Use of 60 Vbeta and 13 Jbeta primers characterized the PCR. The method was immunoSEQ multiplex PCR; TCRdb's version includes in-frame clones alone and lacks a portion of them. The sample includes some 150,000 clones, over 75% of them seen just once. V lost 6 bases and J 0 bases, leaving 12 bases between the germline ends. This CDR3 comprises 14 residues. Germline CDR1 MNHNS, CDR2 SASEGT. This chain connects TRBV6-1 to TRBJ2-7; TRBD2 might be the D (5 bases). Sequencing used PBMCs. This sequence was found in a man over 45 in good health and CMV-seronegative. CDR3 protein: CASRRVGSSYEQYF. CDR3 DNA sequence: TGTGCCAGCAGGAGGGTTGGTAGCTCCTACGAGCAGTACTTC.